Below are 18 T cell receptor beta chains sequenced from a single sample in a study of T-cell reconstitution after alpha-beta-depleted transplantation in children. During its preparation, the TCRbeta library received unique molecular identifiers. TCRdb recomputed calls from the PCR reads with MiXCR, one row per CDR3 protein. The data show roughly 590,000 distinct CDR3 sequences, 16% seen once. Sequencing used PBMCs from the stem cell graft donor, obtained from the stem cell graft. These receptors originate from a human donor who donated a stem cell graft to a child with acute myeloid leukemia.

A few counts support this clonotype. The chain has TRBV9 and TRBJ2-7; D is possibly TRBD2 (7 bases). In germline, CDR1 is SGDLS, CDR2 YYNGEE. The V end was cut by 1 base, the J end by 4 bases, with 15 bases between. The CDR3 runs 15 residues. The CDR3 loop reads CASSVTPRGAYEQYF. The CDR3 DNA follows: TGTGCCAGCAGCGTAACCCCCCGGGGGGCTTACGAGCAGTACTTC.

Many counts were recorded for this clonotype. This chain uses TRBV6-5 with TRBJ2-3; D gene ambiguous. The CDR3 runs 13 residues. Germline lookup yields CDR1 MNHEY and CDR2 SVGAGI. V lost 1 base and J lost 2, with 4 bases in between. For the CDR3, the DNA is TGTGCCAGCAGTTACTTCCCCACAGATACGCAGTATTTT. Translated: CASSYFPTDTQYF.

The chain has TRBV11-1 and TRBJ2-3; 9 nucleotides match TRBD2. The germline CDR1 and CDR2 sequences are SGHAT and FQDESV (reference sequence). The CDR3 contains 18 residues. The trim removed 3 bases at V and 2 bases at J, leaving 12 bases unmatched. CDR3: CASSFGLAGRKYTDTQYF. CDR3 DNA: TGTGCCAGCAGCTTTGGGCTAGCGGGGAGAAAATACACAGATACGCAGTATTTT.

The rearrangement links TRBV5-1 to TRBJ1-5; D possibly corresponds to TRBD1 (6 bases). CDR3 size: 15 residues. The V gene's germline CDR1 is SGHRS and CDR2 YFSETQ. Trimming took 2 bases from V and 3 from J, leaving 12 bases between them. The CDR3 sequence is CASSLTGSANQPQHF. In DNA, the CDR3 is TGCGCCAGCAGCTTAACAGGGTCTGCCAATCAGCCCCAGCATTTT.

Only a few counts were recorded for this clonotype. The rearrangement links TRBV7-9 to TRBJ2-3, with no clear D. Germline CDR1 reads SEHNR; CDR2 reads FQNEAQ (reference sequence). Trimming left V 7 bases short and J 4 bases short, with 15 bases between. The CDR3 consists of 14 residues. CDR3 protein: CASISLDVADTQYF. In nucleotides, the CDR3 is TGTGCCAGCATCAGCTTAGACGTCGCAGATACGCAGTATTTT.

The sample holds a few counts of this clonotype. This chain connects TRBV7-9 to TRBJ1-2; D unclear. V gave up 3 bases and J gave up 8 bases, with 10 bases separating them. This CDR3 has 12 amino acids. CDR1 and CDR2 from the germline V gene are SEHNR and FQNEAQ (reference sequence). CDR3 amino acids: CASSFSRGGYTF. The CDR3 DNA is TGTGCCAGCAGCTTCTCACGTGGGGGCTACACCTTC. Full variable domain (remainder filled in from reference TRBV7-9 and TRBJ1-2): DTGVSQNPRHKITKRGQNVTFRCDPISEHNRLYWYRQTLGQGPEFLTYFQNEAQLEKSRLLSDRFSAERPKGSFSTLEIQRTEQGDSAMYLCASSFSRGGYTFGSGTRLTVV.

This clonotype has a count of ten or more. The chain employs TRBV7-6 and TRBJ1-5; D might be TRBD1 (6 bases). V was pared by 5 bases and J by 10 bases, with 12 bases between. Germline CDR1 reads SGHVS; CDR2 reads FNYEAQ. CDR3 length: 12 residues. This CDR3 reads CASSTMDSPQHF. The CDR3 DNA reads as TGTGCCAGCAGCACGATGGACAGTCCCCAGCATTTT.

The chain joins TRBV7-9 to TRBJ2-5, with a tentative D call TRBD1 (6 bases). CDR3 size: 16 residues. CDR1 is SEHNR, CDR2 FQNEAQ, per germline (reference sequence). V was cut by 5 bases and J by 1 base, with 17 bases left in between. The CDR3 region has the DNA TGTGCCAGCAGCATTACCCGGGACACCTTCCAAGAGACCCAGTACTTC. Residues: CASSITRDTFQETQYF. The full variable domain, its missing parts supplied by reference TRBV7-9 and TRBJ2-5, is DTGVSQNPRHKITKRGQNVTFRCDPISEHNRLYWYRQTLGQGPEFLTYFQNEAQLEKSRLLSDRFSAERPKGSFSTLEIQRTEQGDSAMYLCASSITRDTFQETQYFGPGTRLLVL.

At least ten counts were recorded for this clonotype. The chain joins TRBV20-1 to TRBJ2-4, with D unclear. Germline V gene data show CDR1 as DFQATT and CDR2 as SNEGSKA (reference sequence). The CDR3 has 13 amino acids. Trimming took off 3 bases at V and 1 base at J, with 7 bases between the two ends. CDR3 in amino acids: CSARPAAKNIQYF. Written as DNA, the CDR3 is TGCAGTGCTAGGCCCGCGGCCAAAAACATTCAGTACTTC.

A word on this clonotype: This may stem from a read error, because a much larger clone lies one nucleotide away. This chain joins TRBV20-1 and TRBJ2-1, with 8 bases fitting TRBD2. V trimming: 4 bases; J trimming: 5 bases; junction bases outside the gene matches: 16. The CDR3 totals 17 residues. CDR1 is DFQATT, CDR2 SNEGSKA, per germline (reference sequence). Written as DNA, the CDR3 is TGCAGTGCTAAAAGATCGGGACTACCGGGGGGGCACAATGAGCAGTTCTTC. It yields the protein CSAKRSGLPGGHNEQFF.

The sample holds a few counts of this clonotype. CDR3 loop: CASSRDVGNQPQHF. DNA for the CDR3: TGTGCCAGCAGCAGGGACGTGGGGAATCAGCCCCAGCATTTT. This sequence joins TRBV2 and TRBJ1-5; a possible D gene is TRBD1 (5 bases). The germline V gene encodes CDR1 SNHLY and CDR2 FYNNEI. The V end was cut by 6 bases, the J end by 4 bases, with 13 bases between. The CDR3 totals 14 residues.

This clonotype has a count of ten or more. The gene calls are TRBV29-1 and TRBJ1-2, with TRBD1 identical over 9 bases. J gave up 6 bases and V 7 bases, and 6 bases lay outside the gene matches. Germline-derived CDR1 and CDR2 are SQVTM and ANQGSEA. The CDR3 consists of 12 residues. CDR3 nucleotide sequence: TGCAGCGCTAAGACAGGGGGAGATGGCTACACCTTC. Translating it yields CSAKTGGDGYTF. Supplemented by reference TRBV29-1 and TRBJ1-2, the full variable domain reads SAVISQKPSRDICQRGTSLTIQCQVDSQVTMMFWYRQQPGQSLTLIATANQGSEATYESGFVIDKFPISRPNLTFSTLTVSNMSPEDSSIYLCSAKTGGDGYTFGSGTRLTVV.

V and J are TRBV11-2 and TRBJ2-5, with D perhaps given as TRBD1 or TRBD2 (5 bases each). Trimming cost V 3 bases and J 2 bases, with 16 bases left between them. CDR3 size: 16 residues. Germline V lookup: CDR1 SGHAT, CDR2 FQNNGV. The CDR3 DNA follows: TGTGCCAGCAGCTTGGGGGTGGGCGCGGGTCAAGAGACCCAGTACTTC. Translated, it gives CASSLGVGAGQETQYF.

This clonotype was counted ten times or more. This chain joins TRBV20-1 and TRBJ2-7; the match to TRBD2 covers 10 bases. The V and J ends lost 6 bases and 7 bases, in that order; junction bases with no gene match: 9. The germline V gene encodes CDR1 DFQATT and CDR2 SNEGSKA (reference sequence). The CDR3 is 13 residues long. CDR3 nucleotide sequence: TGCAGTGCCCCCTTTAGCGGGGGGAAAGAGCAGTACTTC. Translated, it gives CSAPFSGGKEQYF.

In this sample, this clonotype turned up many times. This sequence joins TRBV20-1 and TRBJ2-7, with TRBD1 identical over 12 bases. Germline loops: CDR1 DFQATT, CDR2 SNEGSKA (reference sequence). Trimming took 5 bases from V and 6 from J; bases not matched to a gene: 17. The CDR3 is 17 residues long. The CDR3 DNA is TGCAGTGCTGAAACTCCCGGGACAGGGGGCGCGTATCCCGAGCAGTACTTC. It is translated as CSAETPGTGGAYPEQYF.

The CDR3 DNA reads TGCGCCAGCAGCCCGGACTTTTACAATTCCTACGAGCAGTACTTC. Its translation is CASSPDFYNSYEQYF. This chain uses TRBV5-1 with TRBJ2-7, with D maybe TRBD2 (5 bases). Germline-derived CDR1 and CDR2 are SGHRS and YFSETQ. Trimming took 4 bases from V and 1 from J, leaving 15 bases between them. This CDR3 comprises 15 residues.

This clonotype was seen at least ten times. J is TRBJ1-1 and V is TRBV10-3; D remains ambiguous. V lost 6 bases and J lost 4, with 12 bases in between. The CDR3 contains 13 residues. Germline values: CDR1 ENHRY, CDR2 SYGVKD. The CDR3, as DNA: TGTGCCATCAGACACCACTTTGGCACTGAAGCTTTCTTT. The encoded protein is CAIRHHFGTEAFF.

This clonotype occurred many times. The chain joins TRBV7-2 to TRBJ2-7; 10 positions agree with TRBD1. Germline CDR1 reads SGHTA; CDR2 reads FQGNSA. The CDR3 has 16 residues. Unmatched junction bases numbered 6, after V lost 1 base and J lost 3 bases. CDR3 residues: CASSLEWGQGYYEQYV. The CDR3 DNA reads as TGTGCCAGCAGCTTAGAATGGGGACAGGGGTACTACGAGCAGTACGTC.